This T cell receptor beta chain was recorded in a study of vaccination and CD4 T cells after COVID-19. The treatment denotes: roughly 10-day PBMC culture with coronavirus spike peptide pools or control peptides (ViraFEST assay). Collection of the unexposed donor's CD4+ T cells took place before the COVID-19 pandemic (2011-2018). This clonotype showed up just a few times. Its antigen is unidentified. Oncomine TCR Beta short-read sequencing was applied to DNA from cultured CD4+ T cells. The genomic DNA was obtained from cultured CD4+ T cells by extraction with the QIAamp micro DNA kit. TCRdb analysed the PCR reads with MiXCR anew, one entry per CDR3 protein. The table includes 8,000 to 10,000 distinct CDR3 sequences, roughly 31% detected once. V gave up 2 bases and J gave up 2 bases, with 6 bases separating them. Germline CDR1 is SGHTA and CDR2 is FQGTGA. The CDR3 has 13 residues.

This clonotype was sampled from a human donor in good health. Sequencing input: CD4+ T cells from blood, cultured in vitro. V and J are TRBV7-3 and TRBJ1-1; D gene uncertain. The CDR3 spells CASSLEFNTEAFF. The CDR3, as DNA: TGTGCCAGCAGCTTAGAATTCAACACTGAAGCTTTCTTT.